Following are 16 T cell receptor beta chains from one sample sequenced in a study of post-analysis software for immune sequencing data. Findings of the study overall: When patients were compared with controls, about 5 TRBV segments were more frequent, TRBV5-6, TRBV5-1 and TRBV20-1 among them.

Prepared TCR beta cDNA libraries contained unique molecular identifiers. MiXCR was run by TCRdb on the PCR reads, yielding one entry per CDR3 protein. The sample has roughly 650,000 distinct CDR3 sequences, roughly three fifths seen once; the top ten hold around 11%. The antigens for these receptors are not known. The sequencing sample was made of blood. The receptors originated from a girl aged 2 to 9 with multiple sclerosis.

The sample holds a few counts of this clonotype. The V and J genes are TRBV4-1 and TRBJ1-2; no reliable D call. Trimming took off 0 bases at V and 2 bases at J, with 7 bases between the two ends. Looked up from germline, CDR1 is MGHRA and CDR2 is YSYEKL. This CDR3 spans 14 amino acids. In DNA form, the CDR3 reads TGCGCCAGCAGCCAAGATGGGCCCAACTATGGCTACACCTTC. Amino acids: CASSQDGPNYGYTF.

In this sample, this clonotype turned up a few times. The chain employs TRBV20-1 and TRBJ2-3; D not resolved. The CDR3 covers 14 residues. The V end was cut by 0 bases, the J end by 0 bases, with 7 bases between. Germline-derived CDR1 and CDR2 are DFQATT and SNEGSKA (reference sequence). CDR3 loop: CSARDEASTDTQYF. The CDR3 nucleotides are TGCAGTGCTAGAGACGAGGCGAGCACAGATACGCAGTATTTT.

The J gene is TRBJ2-1, the V gene TRBV7-9; D gene ambiguous. V gave up 4 bases and J gave up 3 bases, with 16 bases separating them. The CDR3 extends over 16 amino acids. From germline, CDR1 is SEHNR and CDR2 FQNEAQ (reference sequence). The CDR3 bases are TGTGCCAGCAGCTCCACAGAGACGTCGTTCTACAATGAGCAGTTCTTC. Translating gives CASSSTETSFYNEQFF. Together with reference TRBV7-9 and TRBJ2-1, the CDR3 gives the full variable domain: DTGVSQNPRHKITKRGQNVTFRCDPISEHNRLYWYRQTLGQGPEFLTYFQNEAQLEKSRLLSDRFSAERPKGSFSTLEIQRTEQGDSAMYLCASSSTETSFYNEQFFGPGTRLTVL.

In this sample, this clonotype turned up once. The chain joins TRBV20-1 to TRBJ1-1, with D perhaps TRBD1 (6 bases). V lost 6 bases to trimming and J lost 5 bases, with 19 bases between them. The V gene's germline CDR1 is DFQATT and CDR2 SNEGSKA (reference sequence). The CDR3 is 14 amino acids. CDR3 DNA: TGCAGTGCAAGGAATGGACAGTCGGGGACTGAAGCTTTCTTT. It yields the protein CSARNGQSGTEAFF.

The chain employs TRBV30 and TRBJ2-7; unclear D gene. The CDR3 spans 13 residues. In germline, CDR1 is GTSNPN, CDR2 SVGIG (reference sequence). V was cut by 0 bases and J by 3 bases, with 9 bases left in between. The CDR3 loop is CAWSVFSYYEQYF. CDR3 sequence (DNA): TGTGCCTGGAGTGTATTTAGCTACTACGAGCAGTACTTC.

The rearrangement uses TRBV7-2 and TRBJ1-2, with TRBD1 matching over 11 bases. The CDR3 runs to 14 residues. The junction had 1 base not matched to a gene; V was cut back by 5 bases and J by 2 bases. From germline, CDR1 is SGHTA and CDR2 FQGNSA. The CDR3 here is CASSRTGGNYGYTF. The CDR3 nucleotides are TGTGCCAGCAGCCGGACAGGGGGCAACTATGGCTACACCTTC.

This clonotype occurred once. The chain combines TRBV11-3 with TRBJ2-1, with TRBD1 identical over 9 bases. V was clipped by 3 bases and J by 13 bases; unmatched bases: 13. The germline V gene encodes CDR1 SGHNT and CDR2 YENEEA. This CDR3 region has 15 residues. The chain's CDR3 is CASSFAQGAGETQFF. Here the CDR3 DNA reads TGTGCCAGCAGCTTCGCACAGGGGGCGGGAGAGACCCAGTTCTTC. Together with reference TRBV11-3 and TRBJ2-1, the CDR3 gives the full variable domain: EAGVVQSPRYKIIEKKQPVAFWCNPISGHNTLYWYLQNLGQGPELLIRYENEEAVDDSQLPKDRFSAERLKGVDSTLKIQPAELGDSAVYLCASSFAQGAGETQFFGPGTRLTVL.

The rearrangement links TRBV10-3 to TRBJ2-3; no firm D call. From germline, CDR1 is ENHRY and CDR2 SYGVKD. The CDR3 covers 11 residues. Trimming took off 5 bases at V and 4 bases at J, with 4 bases between the two ends. The CDR3 bases are TGTGCCATCAGTTTCGCAGATACGCAGTATTTT. This sequence encodes CAISFADTQYF.

This clonotype has a handful of counts. The chain uses TRBV28 and TRBJ2-1; D is perhaps TRBD2 (6 bases). Trimming pared 3 bases from V and 3 bases from J, leaving 9 bases between. The CDR3 length is 14 residues. Germline CDR1 reads MDHEN; CDR2 reads SYDVKM. CDR3 in DNA: TGTGCCAGCAGTTTCACCGGGGGCTACAATGAGCAGTTCTTC. Its protein product is CASSFTGGYNEQFF.

The V and J genes are TRBV7-2 and TRBJ2-5; 7 bases are a match to TRBD2. In germline, CDR1 is SGHTA, CDR2 FQGNSA. This CDR3 is built from 14 residues. CDR3 sequence reads: CASGVGRAQETQYF. CDR3 DNA sequence: TGTGCGTCGGGGGTAGGGAGGGCCCAAGAGACCCAGTACTTC.

The rearrangement uses TRBV29-1 and TRBJ2-7; D is uncertain. V lost 4 bases and J lost 4, with 11 bases in between. This CDR3 contains 12 residues. Germline values: CDR1 SQVTM, CDR2 ANQGSEA. The chain's CDR3 is CSVGGRRYEQYF. CDR3 nucleotide sequence: TGCAGCGTTGGAGGACGTCGGTACGAGCAGTACTTC.

Only a few counts were recorded for this clonotype. The rearrangement links TRBV29-1 to TRBJ2-1; no definite D call. CDR3 length: 14 amino acids. Deletions cut 4 bases from V and 0 bases from J, with 10 bases between. In germline, CDR1 is SQVTM, CDR2 ANQGSEA. The CDR3: CSVGRRASYNEQFF. The CDR3 bases are TGCAGCGTTGGTAGAAGGGCCTCCTACAATGAGCAGTTCTTC.

This clonotype was counted a single time. The chain links TRBV11-3 to TRBJ2-1; D gene uncertain. Germline V gene sequence: CDR1 SGHNT, CDR2 YENEEA. V lost 0 bases and J 3 bases, leaving 15 bases between the germline ends. The CDR3 is 17 residues long. CDR3 sequence: CASSLEGTSEYYNEQFF. The CDR3 bases are TGTGCCAGCAGCTTAGAAGGTACCAGCGAATACTACAATGAGCAGTTCTTC.

V usage is TRBV3-1 and J usage is TRBJ1-2, with 11 bases identical to TRBD1. Losses at the gene ends were 3 bases for V and 4 bases for J; bases not matched to a gene: 7. CDR1 LGHDT and CDR2 YNNKEL come from the germline V gene (reference sequence). The CDR3 is 16 amino acids. CDR3 nucleotides: TGTGCCAGCAGCCACGGACAGGGGGCTCTGTTCTATGGCTACACCTTC. Translating gives CASSHGQGALFYGYTF.

The count of this clonotype is one. V usage is TRBV6-6 and J usage is TRBJ1-2; the match to TRBD1 covers 7 bases. The CDR3 has 13 residues. V shed 7 bases, J shed 8 bases, and the junction held 10 bases outside the gene matches. The germline gives CDR1 MNHNY, CDR2 SVGAGI (reference sequence). In nucleotides, the CDR3 is TGTGCCAGCACGCTACAGGGGCAGGGGGGCTACACCTTC. It encodes CASTLQGQGGYTF.

The chain uses TRBV7-9 and TRBJ1-1, with TRBD1 as a possible D gene (5 bases). Germline lookup yields CDR1 SEHNR and CDR2 FQNEAQ (reference sequence). This CDR3 spans 12 amino acids. V was pared by 1 base and J by 6 bases, with 6 bases between. CDR3 sequence (DNA): TGTGCCAGCAGCTTAGACAGGCCTGAAGCTTTCTTT. This gives the protein CASSLDRPEAFF.